The table lists the clone carrying this TCR beta chain with a few counts. Its specificity is not known. The data were taken from a study of OX40 agonist ivuxolimab in advanced cancers. Study details: Ivuxolimab, which is an agonistic anti-OX40 (CD134) antibody, was administered to the patients. Every 2 weeks, patients got intravenous ivuxolimab at one of six dose levels (0.01-10 mg/kg). Three dose-escalation patients had partial responses: one with hepatocellular carcinoma and two with cutaneous melanoma.

Findings and limits, study-wide: At 0.1 to 3.0 mg/kg, CD4+ and CD8+ blood T cells expanded clonally by week 6.

Germline-derived CDR1 and CDR2 are SEHNR and FQNEAQ (reference sequence). Trimming at V came to 7 bases and at J to 3 bases, leaving 7 bases not matched to a gene. The CDR3 consists of 14 residues. The data were produced by immunoSEQ multiplex PCR, yet TCRdb's version contains in-frame clones alone and is incomplete. The table records roughly 7,000 clones, around 85% of them present only once. This sample comprised CD4+ or CD8+ T cells sorted from blood, obtained in a trial of the OX40 agonist ivuxolimab. This clonotype was obtained from an adult with an advanced solid tumor such as melanoma, head and neck, liver or kidney cancer. V and J are TRBV7-9 and TRBJ2-7; 9 bases are shared with TRBD2. For the CDR3, the DNA is TGTGCCAGCACCACTAATAGCGGGGGCTACGAGCAGTACTTC. Protein sequence: CASTTNSGGYEQYF.